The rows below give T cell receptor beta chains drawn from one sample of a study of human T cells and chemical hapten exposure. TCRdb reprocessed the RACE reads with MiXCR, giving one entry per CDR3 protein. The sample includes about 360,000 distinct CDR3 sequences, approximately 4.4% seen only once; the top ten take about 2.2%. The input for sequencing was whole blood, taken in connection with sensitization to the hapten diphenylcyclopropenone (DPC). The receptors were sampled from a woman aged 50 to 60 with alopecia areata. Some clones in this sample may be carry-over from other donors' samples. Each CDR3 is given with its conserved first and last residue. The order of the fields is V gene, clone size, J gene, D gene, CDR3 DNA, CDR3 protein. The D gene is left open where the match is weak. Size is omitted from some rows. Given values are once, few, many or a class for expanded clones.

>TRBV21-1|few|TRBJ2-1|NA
TGTGCCAGCAGCCTTCCGACAGGGGTTTACAATGAGCAGTTCTTC
CASSLPTGVYNEQFF
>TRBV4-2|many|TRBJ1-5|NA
TGTGCCAGCAGCCAAGCACAGGACCACGATCAGCCCCAGCATTTT
CASSQAQDHDQPQHF
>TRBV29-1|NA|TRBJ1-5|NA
TGCAGCGATGGGAAGGGGAATCGCAATCAGCCCCAGCATTTT
CSDGKGNRNQPQHF
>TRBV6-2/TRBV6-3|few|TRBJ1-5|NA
TGTGCCAGCAGAGGAGGGGGGACCTACAATCAGCCCCAGCATTTT
CASRGGGTYNQPQHF
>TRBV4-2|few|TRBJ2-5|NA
TGTGCCAGCAGCCACCGACAGAGACAAGAGACCCAGTACTTC
CASSHRQRQETQYF
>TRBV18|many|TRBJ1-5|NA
TGTGCCAGCTCACCACATGTTGATCAGCCCCAGCATTTT
CASSPHVDQPQHF
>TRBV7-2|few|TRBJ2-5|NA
TGTGCCAGCAGCCCTAAGTACGGAGAGACCCAGTACTTC
CASSPKYGETQYF
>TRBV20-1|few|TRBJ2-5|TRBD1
TGCAGTGCTAGAGATCGGGGACAGGGGGTTATGAAGACCCAGTACTTC
CSARDRGQGVMKTQYF
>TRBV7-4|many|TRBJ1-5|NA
TGTGCCAGCAGCTTGGTAGGCAGTCAGCCCCAGCATTTT
CASSLVGSQPQHF
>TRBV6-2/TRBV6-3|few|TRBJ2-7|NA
TGTGCCAGCAGTCTCCGGCGGCCCGAGCAGTACTTC
CASSLRRPEQYF
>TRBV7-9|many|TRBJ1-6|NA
TGTGCCAGCAGCTTAGCGTCGGGGACCTATAATTCACCCCTCCACTTT
CASSLASGTYNSPLHF
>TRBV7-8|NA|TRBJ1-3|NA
TGTGCCAGCAGCTTAGCATCGGAGAACACCATATATTTT
CASSLASENTIYF
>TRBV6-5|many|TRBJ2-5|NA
TGTGCCAGCAGTTACTCGCTAGCCGGGGGCCCTCAGGCCCAGTACTTC
CASSYSLAGGPQAQYF
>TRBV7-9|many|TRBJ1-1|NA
TGTGCCAGCAACCAGTGGGTTTACACTGAAGCTTTCTTT
CASNQWVYTEAFF
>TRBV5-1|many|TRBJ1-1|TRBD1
TGCGCCAGCAGCTCCCGGACAGGGGAGCCCACTGAAGCTTTCTTT
CASSSRTGEPTEAFF
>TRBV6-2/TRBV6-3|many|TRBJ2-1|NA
TGTGCCAGCAGTTACTCCCGGGGTAACGAGCAGTTCTTC
CASSYSRGNEQFF
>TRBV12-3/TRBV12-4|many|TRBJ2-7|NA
TGTGCCAGCAGTCAGGGCGTCGCGGGACTGCAGTACTTC
CASSQGVAGLQYF
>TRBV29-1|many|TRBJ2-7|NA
TGCAGCGCCCACCTCCAGGGAGAAGAGCAGTACTTC
CSAHLQGEEQYF
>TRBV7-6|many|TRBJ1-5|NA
TGTGCCAGCAGCTCCCACATCCACAGGGTCGATCAGCCCCAGCATTTT
CASSSHIHRVDQPQHF
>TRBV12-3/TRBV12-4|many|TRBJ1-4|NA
TGTGCCAGCAGCGAGGCGAAAAAACTGTTTTTT
CASSEAKKLFF
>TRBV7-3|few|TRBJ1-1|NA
TGTGCCAGCAGCTTACGCCCAGTGGGAATGAACACTGAAGCTTTCTTT
CASSLRPVGMNTEAFF
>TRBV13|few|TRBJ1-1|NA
TGTGCCAGCAGCTCTTGGGACGGAATGAACACTGAAGCTTTCTTT
CASSSWDGMNTEAFF
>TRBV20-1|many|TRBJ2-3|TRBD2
TGCAGTGCTAGTCTAGCGGGGGGCACAGATACGCAGTATTTT
CSASLAGGTDTQYF
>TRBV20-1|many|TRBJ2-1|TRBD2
TGCAGTGCTACGATGACTAGCTTGGGCTGGGATGAGCAGTTCTTC
CSATMTSLGWDEQFF
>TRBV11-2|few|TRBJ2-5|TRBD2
TGTGCCAGCAGCTTAGCCGGGGGGGACCAAGAGACCCAGTACTTC
CASSLAGGDQETQYF
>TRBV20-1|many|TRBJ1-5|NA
TGCAGTGCTAGTGCCTCGGCAGCCGACAATCAGCCCCAGCATTTT
CSASASAADNQPQHF
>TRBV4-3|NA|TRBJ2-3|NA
TGCGCCAGCAGCCAAGATCCTAGCACAGATACGCAGTATTTT
CASSQDPSTDTQYF
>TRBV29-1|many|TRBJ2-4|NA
TGCAGCGCTAGCGAAGTAGCCAAAAACATTCAGTACTTC
CSASEVAKNIQYF
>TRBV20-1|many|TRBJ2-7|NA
TGCAGTGCCTCAAATGGGGGGACAGCCGAATACGAGCAGTACTTC
CSASNGGTAEYEQYF
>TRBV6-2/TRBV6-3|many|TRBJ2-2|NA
TGTGCCAGCAGTTACGTCAGTGCGAACACCGGGGAGCTGTTTTTT
CASSYVSANTGELFF
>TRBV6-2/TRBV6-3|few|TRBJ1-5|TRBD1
TGTGCCAGCAGTTACGGACAGGGAGCGAATCAGCCCCAGCATTTT
CASSYGQGANQPQHF
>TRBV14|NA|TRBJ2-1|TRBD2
TGTGCCAGCAGCCAAGTTATTAGCGGGAGGGCCATCGATGAGCAGTTCTTC
CASSQVISGRAIDEQFF
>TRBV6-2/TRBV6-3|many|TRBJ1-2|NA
TGTGCCAGCAGTTACGAGAGAGATTATGGCTACACCTTC
CASSYERDYGYTF
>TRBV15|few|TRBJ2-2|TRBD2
TGTGCCACCAGCAGACCTCCCACCGGGACTAGCGGCATCGGGGAGCTGTTTTTT
CATSRPPTGTSGIGELFF
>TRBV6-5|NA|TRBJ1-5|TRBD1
TGTGCCAGCACCTTTACCGGGACAGTTAATCAGCCCCAGCATTTT
CASTFTGTVNQPQHF
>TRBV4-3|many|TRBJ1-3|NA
TGCGCCAGCAGCCAAGATGTGCCTTCAGCCGGTGGAAACACCATATATTTT
CASSQDVPSAGGNTIYF
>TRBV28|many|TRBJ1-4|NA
TGTGCCAGCAGGACAGCTAGTAATGAAAAACTGTTTTTT
CASRTASNEKLFF
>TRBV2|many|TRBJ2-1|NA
TGTGCCAGCAGTGCTAGTATGGCGTATGAGCAGTTCTTC
CASSASMAYEQFF
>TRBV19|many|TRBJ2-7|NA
TGTGCCAGTAGTATTATTGGGGGCCCCTACGAGCAGTACTTC
CASSIIGGPYEQYF
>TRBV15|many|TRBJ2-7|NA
TGTGCCACCAGCTTCCCGGGCTGGGGCTACGAGCAGTACTTC
CATSFPGWGYEQYF